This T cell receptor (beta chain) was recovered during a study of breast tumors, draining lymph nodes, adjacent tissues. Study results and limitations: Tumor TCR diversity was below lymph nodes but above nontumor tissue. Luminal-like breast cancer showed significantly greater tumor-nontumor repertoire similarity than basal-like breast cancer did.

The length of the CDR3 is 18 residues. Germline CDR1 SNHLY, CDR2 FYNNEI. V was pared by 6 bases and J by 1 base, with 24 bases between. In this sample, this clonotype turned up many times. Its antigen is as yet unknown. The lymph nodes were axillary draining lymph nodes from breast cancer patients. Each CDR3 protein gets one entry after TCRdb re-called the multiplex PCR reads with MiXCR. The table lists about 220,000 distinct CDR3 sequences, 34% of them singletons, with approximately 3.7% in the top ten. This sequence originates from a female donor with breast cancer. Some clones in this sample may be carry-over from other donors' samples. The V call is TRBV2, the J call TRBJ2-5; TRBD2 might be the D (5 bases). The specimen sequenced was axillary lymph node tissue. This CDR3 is CASSPTFLGRLRQETQYF. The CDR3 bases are TGTGCCAGCAGCCCAACTTTTTTAGGGAGATTGCGCCAAGAGACCCAGTACTTC.